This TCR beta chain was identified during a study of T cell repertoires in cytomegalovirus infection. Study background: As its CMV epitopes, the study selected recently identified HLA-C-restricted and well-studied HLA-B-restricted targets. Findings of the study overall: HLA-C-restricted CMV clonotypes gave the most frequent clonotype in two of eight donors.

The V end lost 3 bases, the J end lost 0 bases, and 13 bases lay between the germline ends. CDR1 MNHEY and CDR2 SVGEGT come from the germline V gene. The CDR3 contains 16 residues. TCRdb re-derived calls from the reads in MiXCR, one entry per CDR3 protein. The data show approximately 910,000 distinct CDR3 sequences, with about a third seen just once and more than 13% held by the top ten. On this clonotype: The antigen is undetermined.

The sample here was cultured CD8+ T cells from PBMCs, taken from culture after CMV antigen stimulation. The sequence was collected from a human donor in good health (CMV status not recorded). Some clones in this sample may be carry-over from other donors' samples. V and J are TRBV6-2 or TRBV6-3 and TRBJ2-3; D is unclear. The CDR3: CASSYSVIRSTDTQYF. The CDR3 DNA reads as TGTGCCAGCAGTTATTCGGTCATACGTAGCACAGATACGCAGTATTTT.